The source of this TCR beta chain is a study of cytomegalovirus exposure and HLA in healthy donors. Worth noting for this clone: The antigen is undetermined. Other DNA sequences in the same sample also yield this CDR3.

Whereas donors were nominally healthy upon sampling, unrecorded immune exposures were probable. Study-level results: Later analysis identified a missense DCLRE1C variant that was linked to TCR beta V- and J-gene trimming.

The study ran its PCR with 60 Vbeta and 13 Jbeta primers. Original data processing: A follow-up analysis tallied tens of millions of unique TCR beta chains, roughly 11 million shared. The repertoire was sequenced with immunoSEQ multiplex PCR; TCRdb's copy has only in-frame clones and lacks some. V, J and clone size were drawn from that table, and D and trimming were deduced from the DNA. The table shows about 120,000 clones, with 77% occurring only once. CDR1 and CDR2 (germline): MNHEY, SVGAGI. The germline V and J ends were trimmed by 0 bases and 6 bases, with 11 bases remaining between them. The CDR3 extends over 15 amino acids.

The chain carries TRBV6-5 and TRBJ2-2, with a possible D match to TRBD1 (5 bases). The sample comprised PBMCs. This receptor was taken from a young man in good health and CMV-seropositive. The DNA for the CDR3 is TGTGCCAGCAGTTACTCGATAGTCAGGGCCGGGGAGCTGTTTTTT. It codes for CASSYSIVRAGELFF.